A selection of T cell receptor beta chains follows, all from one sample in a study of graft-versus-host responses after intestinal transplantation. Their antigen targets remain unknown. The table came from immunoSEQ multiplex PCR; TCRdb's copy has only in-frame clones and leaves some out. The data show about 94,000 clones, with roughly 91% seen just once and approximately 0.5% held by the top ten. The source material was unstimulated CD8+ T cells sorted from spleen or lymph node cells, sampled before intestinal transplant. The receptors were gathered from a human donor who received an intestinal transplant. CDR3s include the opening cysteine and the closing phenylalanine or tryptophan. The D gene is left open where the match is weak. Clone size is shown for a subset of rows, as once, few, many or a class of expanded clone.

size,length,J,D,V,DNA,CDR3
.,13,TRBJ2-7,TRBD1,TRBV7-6,TGTGCCAGCAGCTTCGACAGGGACTACGAGCAGTACTTC,CASSFDRDYEQYF
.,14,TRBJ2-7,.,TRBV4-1,TGCGCCAGCGCCGAAGCCGGGCTAGCTGGCGAGCAGTACTTC,CASAEAGLAGEQYF
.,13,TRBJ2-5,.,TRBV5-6,TGTGCCAGCAGCTTGGCTTCAGGAGAGACCCAGTACTTC,CASSLASGETQYF
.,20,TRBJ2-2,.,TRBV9,TGTGCCAGCAGCGTAGCGGAGCCGGGACTTCCCTCCCCGTCAACCGGGGAGCTGTTTTTT,CASSVAEPGLPSPSTGELFF
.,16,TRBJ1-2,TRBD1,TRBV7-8,TGTGCCAGCAGCTTAGGGACAGGGGATTTAGACTATGGCTACACCTTC,CASSLGTGDLDYGYTF
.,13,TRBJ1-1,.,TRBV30,TGTGCCTGGGGTACAGGGATGAACACTGAAGCTTTCTTT,CAWGTGMNTEAFF
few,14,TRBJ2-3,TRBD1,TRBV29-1,TGCAGCGTCGACGGGACAGCTGTCACAGATACGCAGTATTTT,CSVDGTAVTDTQYF
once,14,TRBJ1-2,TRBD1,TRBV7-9,TGTGCCAGTTTTCCGGGGGACAGGGTCTATGGCTACACCTTC,CASFPGDRVYGYTF
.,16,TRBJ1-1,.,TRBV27,TGTGCCAGCAGAGTTTATTGGGCGGGGGCGAACACTGAAGCTTTCTTT,CASRVYWAGANTEAFF
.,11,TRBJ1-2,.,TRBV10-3,TGTGCCATCAGCTCCGGCTATGGCTACACCTTC,CAISSGYGYTF
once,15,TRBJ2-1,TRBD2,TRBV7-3,TGTGCCAGCAGCTTCTGGACTAGCGGCAACAATGAGCAGTTCTTC,CASSFWTSGNNEQFF
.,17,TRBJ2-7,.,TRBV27,TGTGCCAGCAGTTCCCTTGGCCCCCAGGGTATTTCTCCCGAGCAGTACTTC,CASSSLGPQGISPEQYF
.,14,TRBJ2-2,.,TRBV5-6,TGTGCCAGCAGCTTGGCGCAGGGCGGGGAGGAGCTGTTTTTT,CASSLAQGGEELFF
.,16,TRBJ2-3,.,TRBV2,TGTGCCAGCACGACCCGAGGAGGGGCAAGTGGAGATACGCAGTATTTT,CASTTRGGASGDTQYF
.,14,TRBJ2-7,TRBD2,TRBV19,TGTGCCAGTAGTATTGGACTAGCGGGAGACGAGCAGTACTTC,CASSIGLAGDEQYF
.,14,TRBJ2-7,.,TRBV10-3,TGTGCCATCAGTGAGCGATCAGGGGACTACGAGCAGTACTTC,CAISERSGDYEQYF